This TCR beta chain was identified during a study of blood T cell repertoires in COVID-19. Study at large: The origin of the acute and convalescent COVID-19 samples was the United States, Italy and Spain. In each case, the material was cDNA or gDNA derived from T cells, B-cell-depleted T cells, or PBMCs.

This CDR3 has 12 residues. The germline V and J ends were trimmed by 4 bases and 14 bases, with 17 bases remaining between them. CDR1 and CDR2 (germline): MNHNY, SVGAGI (reference sequence). Study processing details: Researchers report that nucleated cell counts were estimated from reference gene primer amplification. Produced via immunoSEQ multiplex PCR; TCRdb's table is partial and in-frame only. That table furnishes V, J and clone size, whereas the DNA furnished D and trimming. The sample consists of 150,000 or so clones, approximately 92% of them appearing once. The TCR originated in a woman aged 50 to 65 with acute or convalescent COVID-19. J is TRBJ1-2 and V is TRBV6-6; no firm D call. The sample comprised peripheral blood. DNA for the CDR3: TGTGCCAGCAGTTTAGGACGCCCGGGGTGGACCTTC. Amino acid sequence: CASSLGRPGWTF.